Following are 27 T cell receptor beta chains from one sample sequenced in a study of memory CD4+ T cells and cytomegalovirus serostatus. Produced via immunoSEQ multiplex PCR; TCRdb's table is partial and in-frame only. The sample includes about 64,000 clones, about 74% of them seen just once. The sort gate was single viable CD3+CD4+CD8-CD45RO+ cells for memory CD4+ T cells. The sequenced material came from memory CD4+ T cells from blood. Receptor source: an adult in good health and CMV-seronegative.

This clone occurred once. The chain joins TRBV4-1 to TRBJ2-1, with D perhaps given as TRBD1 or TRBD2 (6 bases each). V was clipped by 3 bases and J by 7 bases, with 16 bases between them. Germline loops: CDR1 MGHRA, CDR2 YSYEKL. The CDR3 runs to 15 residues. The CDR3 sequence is CASSHPSGAVNEQFF. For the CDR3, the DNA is TGCGCCAGCAGCCACCCCTCGGGGGCGGTAAATGAGCAGTTCTTC.

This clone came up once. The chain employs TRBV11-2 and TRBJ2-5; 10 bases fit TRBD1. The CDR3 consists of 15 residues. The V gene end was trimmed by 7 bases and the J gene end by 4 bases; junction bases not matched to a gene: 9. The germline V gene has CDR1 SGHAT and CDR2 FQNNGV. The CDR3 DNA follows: TGTGCCAGCAACCGACAGGGGGCTTCAGGAGAGACCCAGTACTTC. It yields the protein CASNRQGASGETQYF.

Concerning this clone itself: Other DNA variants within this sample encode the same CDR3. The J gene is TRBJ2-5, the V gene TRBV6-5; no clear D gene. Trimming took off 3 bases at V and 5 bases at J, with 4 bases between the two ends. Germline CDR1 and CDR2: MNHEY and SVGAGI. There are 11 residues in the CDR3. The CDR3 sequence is CASSYGETQYF. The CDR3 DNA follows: TGTGCCAGCAGTTATGGGGAGACCCAGTACTTC.

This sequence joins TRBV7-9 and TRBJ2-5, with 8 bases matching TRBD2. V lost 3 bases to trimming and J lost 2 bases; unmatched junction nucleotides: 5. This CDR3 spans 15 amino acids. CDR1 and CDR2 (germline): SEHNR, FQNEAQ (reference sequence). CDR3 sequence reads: CASSFVGLDQETQYF. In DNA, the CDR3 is TGTGCCAGCAGCTTTGTGGGACTAGATCAAGAGACCCAGTACTTC.

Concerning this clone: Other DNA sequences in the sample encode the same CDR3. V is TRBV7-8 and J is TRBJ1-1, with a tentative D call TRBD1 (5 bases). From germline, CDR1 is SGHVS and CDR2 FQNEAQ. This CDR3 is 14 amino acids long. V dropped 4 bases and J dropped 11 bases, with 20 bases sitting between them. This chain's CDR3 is CASSSSGTSLGAFF. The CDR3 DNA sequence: TGTGCCAGCAGCTCTTCCGGGACCTCTCTGGGGGCTTTCTTT.

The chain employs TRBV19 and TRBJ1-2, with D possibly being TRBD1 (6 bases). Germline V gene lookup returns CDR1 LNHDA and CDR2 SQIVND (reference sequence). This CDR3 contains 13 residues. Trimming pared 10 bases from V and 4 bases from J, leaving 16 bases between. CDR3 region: CATMDRDTYGYTF. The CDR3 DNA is TGTGCCACGATGGACCGGGACACCTATGGCTACACCTTC. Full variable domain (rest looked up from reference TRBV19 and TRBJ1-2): DGGITQSPKYLFRKEGQNVTLSCEQNLNHDAMYWYRQDPGQGLRLIYYSQIVNDFQKGDIAEGYSVSREKKESFPLTVTSAQKNPTAFYLCATMDRDTYGYTFGSGTRLTVV.

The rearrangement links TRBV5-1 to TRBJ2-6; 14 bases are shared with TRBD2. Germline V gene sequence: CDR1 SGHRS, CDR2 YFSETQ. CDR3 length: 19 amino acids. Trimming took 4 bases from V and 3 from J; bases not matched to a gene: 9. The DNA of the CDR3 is TGCGCCAGCAGCCCTGGGACTAGCGGGAGAGTCATTGGGGCCAACGTCCTGACTTTC. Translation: CASSPGTSGRVIGANVLTF.

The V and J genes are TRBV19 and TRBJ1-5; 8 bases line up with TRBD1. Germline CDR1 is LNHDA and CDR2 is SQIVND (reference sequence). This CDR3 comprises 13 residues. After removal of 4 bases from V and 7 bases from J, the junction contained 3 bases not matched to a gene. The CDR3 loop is CASSRDRSQPQHF. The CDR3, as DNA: TGTGCCAGTAGTAGGGACAGGAGCCAGCCCCAGCATTTT.

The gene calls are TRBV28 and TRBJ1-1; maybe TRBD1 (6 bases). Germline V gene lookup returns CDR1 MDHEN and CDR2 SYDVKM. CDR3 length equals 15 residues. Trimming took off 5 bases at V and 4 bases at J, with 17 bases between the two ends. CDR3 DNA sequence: TGTGCCAGCAGTACCACAGGGAATCTCGGCACTGAAGCTTTCTTT. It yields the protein CASSTTGNLGTEAFF.

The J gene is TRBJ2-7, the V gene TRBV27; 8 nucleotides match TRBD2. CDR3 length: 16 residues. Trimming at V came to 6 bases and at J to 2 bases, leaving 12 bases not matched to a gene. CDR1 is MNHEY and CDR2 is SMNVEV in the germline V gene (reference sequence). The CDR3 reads CASSYRGLADTYEQYF. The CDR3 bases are TGTGCCAGCAGCTACCGTGGACTAGCTGACACCTACGAGCAGTACTTC.

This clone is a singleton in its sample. CDR3 residues: CASGTGGNEQFF. The CDR3 region has the DNA TGTGCCAGCGGGACAGGGGGCAATGAGCAGTTCTTC. The chain couples TRBV28 to TRBJ2-1; 11 bases map to TRBD1. The CDR3 spans 12 residues. With V trimmed by 8 bases and J by 6 bases, 0 bases remained unmatched. Germline V CDR1 and CDR2: MDHEN, SYDVKM.

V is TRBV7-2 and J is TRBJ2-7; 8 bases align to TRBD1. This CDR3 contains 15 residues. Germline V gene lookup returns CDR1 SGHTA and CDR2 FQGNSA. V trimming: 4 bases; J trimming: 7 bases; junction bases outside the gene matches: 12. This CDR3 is CASSSERTGPREQYF. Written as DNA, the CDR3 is TGTGCCAGCAGCTCCGAACGGACAGGGCCCAGGGAGCAGTACTTC.

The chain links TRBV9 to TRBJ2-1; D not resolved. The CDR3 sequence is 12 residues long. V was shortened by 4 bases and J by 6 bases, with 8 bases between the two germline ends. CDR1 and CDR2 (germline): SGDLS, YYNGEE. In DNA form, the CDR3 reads TGTGCCAGCAGCTTGACTGCCAATGAGCAGTTCTTC. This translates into CASSLTANEQFF. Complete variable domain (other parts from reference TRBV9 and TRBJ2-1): DSGVTQTPKHLITATGQRVTLRCSPRSGDLSVYWYQQSLDQGLQFLIQYYNGEERAKGNILERFSAQQFPDLHSELNLSSLELGDSALYFCASSLTANEQFFGPGTRLTVL.

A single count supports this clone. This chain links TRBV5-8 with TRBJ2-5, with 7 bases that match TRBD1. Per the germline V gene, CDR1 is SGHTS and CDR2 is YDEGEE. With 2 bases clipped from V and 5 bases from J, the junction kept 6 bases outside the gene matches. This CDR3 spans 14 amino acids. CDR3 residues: CASSLTDRVETQYF. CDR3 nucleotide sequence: TGTGCCAGCAGCTTAACCGACAGGGTGGAGACCCAGTACTTC.

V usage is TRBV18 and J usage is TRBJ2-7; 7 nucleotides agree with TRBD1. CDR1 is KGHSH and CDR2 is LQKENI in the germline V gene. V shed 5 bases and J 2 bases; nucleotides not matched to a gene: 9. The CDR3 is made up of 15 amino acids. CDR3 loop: CASSYQGTVTYEQYF. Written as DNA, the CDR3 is TGTGCCAGCTCATACCAAGGGACAGTTACCTACGAGCAGTACTTC.

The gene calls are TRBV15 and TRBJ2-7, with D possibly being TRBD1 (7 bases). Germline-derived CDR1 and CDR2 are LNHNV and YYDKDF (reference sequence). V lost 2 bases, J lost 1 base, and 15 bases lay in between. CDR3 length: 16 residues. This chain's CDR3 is CATSRLGGGRSYEQYF. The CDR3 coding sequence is TGTGCCACCAGCAGACTTGGAGGGGGCCGGTCCTACGAGCAGTACTTC.

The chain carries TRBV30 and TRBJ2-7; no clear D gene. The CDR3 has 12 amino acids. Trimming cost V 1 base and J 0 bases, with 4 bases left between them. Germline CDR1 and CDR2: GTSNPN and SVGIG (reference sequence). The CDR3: CAWSGVSYEQYF. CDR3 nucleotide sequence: TGTGCCTGGAGTGGGGTCTCCTACGAGCAGTACTTC.

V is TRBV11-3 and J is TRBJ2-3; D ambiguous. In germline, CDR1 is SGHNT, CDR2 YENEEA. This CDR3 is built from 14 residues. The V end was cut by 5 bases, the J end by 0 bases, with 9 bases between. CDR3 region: CASSIGPSTDTQYF. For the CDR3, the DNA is TGTGCCAGCAGCATTGGACCGAGCACAGATACGCAGTATTTT.

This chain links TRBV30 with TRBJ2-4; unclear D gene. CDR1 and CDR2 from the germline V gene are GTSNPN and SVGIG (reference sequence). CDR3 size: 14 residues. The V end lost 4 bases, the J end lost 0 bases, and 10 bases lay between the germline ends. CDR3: CAWNLGVAKNIQYF. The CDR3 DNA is TGTGCCTGGAACCTAGGAGTAGCCAAAAACATTCAGTACTTC.

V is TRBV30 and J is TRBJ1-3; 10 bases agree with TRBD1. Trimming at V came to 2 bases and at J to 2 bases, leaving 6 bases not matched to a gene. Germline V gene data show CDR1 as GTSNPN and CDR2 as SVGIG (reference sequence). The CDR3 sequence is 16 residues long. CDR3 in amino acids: CAWSRPGQGAGNTIYF. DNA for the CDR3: TGTGCCTGGAGTAGACCCGGACAGGGGGCTGGAAACACCATATATTTT.

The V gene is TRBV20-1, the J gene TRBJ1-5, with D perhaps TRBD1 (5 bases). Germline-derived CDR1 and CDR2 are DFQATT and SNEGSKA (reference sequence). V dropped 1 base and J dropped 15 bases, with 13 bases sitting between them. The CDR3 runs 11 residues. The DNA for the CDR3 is TGCAGTGCTAGAGGGGACGAGGGTCGGCATTTT. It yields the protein CSARGDEGRHF.

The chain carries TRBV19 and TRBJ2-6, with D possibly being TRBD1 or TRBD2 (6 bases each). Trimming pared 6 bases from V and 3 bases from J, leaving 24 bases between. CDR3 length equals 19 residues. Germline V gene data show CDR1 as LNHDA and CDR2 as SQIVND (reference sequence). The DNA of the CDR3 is TGTGCCAGTAGGAGGACGCTGCTAGGGGGGATCAGTGGGGCCAACGTCCTGACTTTC. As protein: CASRRTLLGGISGANVLTF.

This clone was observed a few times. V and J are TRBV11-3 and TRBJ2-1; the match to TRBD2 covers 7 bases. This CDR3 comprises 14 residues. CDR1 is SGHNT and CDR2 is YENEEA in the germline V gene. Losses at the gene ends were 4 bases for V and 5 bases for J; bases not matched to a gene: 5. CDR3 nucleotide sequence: TGTGCCAGCAGCTCGGCGGGAGAGGACAATGAGCAGTTCTTC. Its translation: CASSSAGEDNEQFF.

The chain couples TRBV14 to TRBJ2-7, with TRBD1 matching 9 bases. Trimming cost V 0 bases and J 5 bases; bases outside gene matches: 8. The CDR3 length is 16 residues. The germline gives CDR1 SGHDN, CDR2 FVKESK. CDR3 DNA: TGTGCCAGCAGCCAAGATTCTGGGACAGGGTCCCACGAGCAGTACTTC. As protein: CASSQDSGTGSHEQYF.

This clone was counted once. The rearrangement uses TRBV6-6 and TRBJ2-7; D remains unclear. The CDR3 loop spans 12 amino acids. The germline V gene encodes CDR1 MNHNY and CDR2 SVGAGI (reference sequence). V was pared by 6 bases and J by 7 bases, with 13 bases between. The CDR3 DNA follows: TGTGCCAGCAGACACGGTTCTGGGGAGCAGTACTTC. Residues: CASRHGSGEQYF.

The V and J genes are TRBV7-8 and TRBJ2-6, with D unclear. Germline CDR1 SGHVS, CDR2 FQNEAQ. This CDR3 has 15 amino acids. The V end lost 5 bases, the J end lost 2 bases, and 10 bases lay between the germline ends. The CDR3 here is CASSLGVTGANVLTF. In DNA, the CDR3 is TGTGCCAGCAGCCTAGGAGTCACTGGGGCCAACGTCCTGACTTTC.

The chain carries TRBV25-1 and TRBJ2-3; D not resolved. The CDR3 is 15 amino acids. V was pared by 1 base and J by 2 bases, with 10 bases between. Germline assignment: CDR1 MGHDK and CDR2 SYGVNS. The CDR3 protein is CASSELGSDTDTQYF. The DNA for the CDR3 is TGTGCCAGCAGTGAATTGGGCTCAGACACAGATACGCAGTATTTT.